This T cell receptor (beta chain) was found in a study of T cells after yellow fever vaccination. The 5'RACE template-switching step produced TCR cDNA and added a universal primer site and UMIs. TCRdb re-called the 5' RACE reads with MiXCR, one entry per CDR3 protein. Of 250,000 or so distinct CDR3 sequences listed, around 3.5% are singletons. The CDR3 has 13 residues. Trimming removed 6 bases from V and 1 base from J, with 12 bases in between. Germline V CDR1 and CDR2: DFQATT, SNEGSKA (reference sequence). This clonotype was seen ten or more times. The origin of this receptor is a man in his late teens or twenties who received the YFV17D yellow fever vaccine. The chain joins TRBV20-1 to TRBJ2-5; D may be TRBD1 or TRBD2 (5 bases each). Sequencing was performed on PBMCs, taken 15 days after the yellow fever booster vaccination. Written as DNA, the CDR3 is TGCAGTGCCTTCCGGGACCCCCAAGAGACCCAGTACTTC. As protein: CSAFRDPQETQYF.